This T cell receptor beta chain was profiled in a study of CD8 T cells in Susac syndrome. For the study at large: At the time their blood was drawn, patients with Susac syndrome were either therapy-naive, on corticosteroids (with some of them also receiving intravenous immunoglobulin), or on intravenous immunoglobulin alone.

The germline gives CDR1 SGHRS, CDR2 YFSETQ. V was pared by 4 bases and J by 3 bases, with 20 bases between. The CDR3 is 16 amino acids. Random hexamers were used to reverse transcribe an amount of about 0.45 to 1 ug RNA. TCRdb ran MiXCR on the immunoSEQ multiplex PCR reads and lists one entry per CDR3 protein. The sample has 80,000 to 90,000 distinct CDR3 sequences; 95% are singletons. Negative isolation yielded CD8+ and CD4+ T cells; FACS enriched TEMRA cells. Study-level points and caveats: The study found that Susac CD8+ clonal expansion peaked in TEMRA cells and active patients.

Details on this clonotype: The antigen is not known.

The sequence was collected from a human donor with Susac syndrome. Sequences were obtained from CD8+ T cells from PBMCs. The genes are TRBV5-1 and TRBJ2-7; D call uncertain. The CDR3, as DNA: TGCGCCAGCAGCATCGACCCCGCGCGACTGGGCTACGAGCAGTACTTC. Translation gives CASSIDPARLGYEQYF.